This T cell receptor beta chain originates from a study of patients and donors after allogeneic stem cell transplantation (TCRdb year 2020). Library prep was done by RT-PCR. Sequencing was performed on a NextSeq 550. TCRdb reran the public reads through fastp at Q25 and MiXCR, keeping productive beta chains. CDR3 protein sequences are deduplicated, and each keeps its most common genes and DNA. The table for this sample lists hundreds of thousands of distinct CDR3 sequences; 16% of them were counted only once. The top ten constitute over 6% of the sample. This clonotype was found a few times. Its antigen is not yet known. Nothing much larger sits one base from this clone, and base qualities are not available. The CDR3, from cysteine to phenylalanine, totals 17 residues. Left in the record is the CDR3 DNA by itself, 51 bases read in frame from the first base. Trimming removed 6 bases from V and 4 bases from J, leaving 22 bases between the germline ends.

The chain couples TRBV12-3 or TRBV12-4 to TRBJ1-3; confidence is insufficient to name the D gene. The sequencing input was blood, either unsorted or a sorted T cell fraction (not recorded which). This TCR was recovered from a human donor who was either an allogeneic HSCT recipient or a stem cell or donor lymphocyte infusion donor (not recorded which). It is not recorded whose cells these are; they may come from a transplant donor. CDR3 loop: CASSSTTLPRRGNTIYF. The nucleotide sequence is TGTGCCAGCAGCTCTACCACCCTTCCTAGGAGGGGAAACACCATATATTTT.